This TCR beta chain was captured by sequencing in a study of breast tumors, draining lymph nodes, adjacent tissues. One entry per CDR3 protein, called by TCRdb with MiXCR from the multiplex PCR reads. The sample consists of around 70,000 distinct CDR3 sequences, approximately 47% of them appearing once. The study's findings and limits: Data fit most tumor T cells coming from lymph node, expanding in tumor. Compared with lymph nodes, tumors were less diverse; compared with nontumor tissue, more. Tumor T cell lymph node origin was a supported hypothesis, not proven.

Trimming took 1 base from V and 6 from J; bases not matched to a gene: 9. The CDR3 runs 17 residues. Looked up from germline, CDR1 is LNHNV and CDR2 is YYDKDF (reference sequence). Many counts were recorded for this clonotype. Its target is unknown. The specimen sequenced was breast tumor tissue. J is TRBJ1-6 and V is TRBV15, with 7 bases fitting TRBD1. The source of this sequence is a female donor with breast cancer. Some clones in this sample may be carry-over from other donors' samples. CDR3 DNA: TGTGCCACCAGCAGAGTTATATTTCAGGGGGTTAATTCACCCCTCCACTTT. This sequence encodes CATSRVIFQGVNSPLHF.